This T cell receptor (beta chain) was retrieved from a study of Tregs in tolerant kidney transplant recipients. Study-level findings and limits: This study did not directly address biological reproducibility.

Recipients received nonmyeloablative bone marrow transplants from related graft donors, with transient mixed chimerism. As regards this clone: Its antigen is not identified.

Assay used: immunoSEQ multiplex PCR; TCRdb lists only in-frame clones, some missing. The sample's table shows about 15,000 clones. Sequencing used CD4+ T cells from blood (PBMCs), obtained 12 months after the transplant. This receptor was identified in a human patient who received a combined kidney and bone marrow transplant. The graft donor may be the source of some T cells.

The CDR3 sequence: CASSPLQGHGELFF. Partial CDR3 DNA: TGTGCCAGCAGTCCATTACAGGGTCACGGGGAG. This chain uses TRBV27 with TRBJ2-2, with a weak D call TRBD1 (6 bases). The read terminates 3 residues ahead of where the CDR3 ends, so the germline J gene completes it. The length of the CDR3 is 14 residues. In germline, CDR1 is MNHEY, CDR2 SMNVEV (reference sequence). Deletions cut 5 bases from V and 7 bases from J, with 14 bases between.